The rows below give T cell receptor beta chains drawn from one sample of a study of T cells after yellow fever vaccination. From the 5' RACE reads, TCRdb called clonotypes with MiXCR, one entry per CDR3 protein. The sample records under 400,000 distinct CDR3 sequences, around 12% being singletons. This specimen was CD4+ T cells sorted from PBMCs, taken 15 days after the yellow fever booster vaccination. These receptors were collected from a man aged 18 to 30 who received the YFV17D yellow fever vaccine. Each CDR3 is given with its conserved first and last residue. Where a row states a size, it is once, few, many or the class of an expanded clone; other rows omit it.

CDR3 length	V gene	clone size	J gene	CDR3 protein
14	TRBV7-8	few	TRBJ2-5	CASSLRWGRETQYF
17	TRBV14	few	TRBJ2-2	CASSRPGTGAGTGELFF
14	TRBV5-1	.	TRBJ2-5	CASSLGQTKETQYF
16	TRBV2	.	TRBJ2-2	CASSERAGANTGELFF
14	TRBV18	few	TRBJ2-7	CASSPPTGPYEQYF
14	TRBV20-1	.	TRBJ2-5	CSAPGSSRMETQYF
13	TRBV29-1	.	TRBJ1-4	CSVEKVENEKLFF
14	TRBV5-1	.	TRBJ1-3	CAFHPGQWRNTIYF
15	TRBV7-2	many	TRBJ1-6	CASSLGGEGGSPLHF
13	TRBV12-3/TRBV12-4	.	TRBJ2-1	CATNSIRVGEQFF
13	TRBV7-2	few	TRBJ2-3	CASSLLRGNTQYF
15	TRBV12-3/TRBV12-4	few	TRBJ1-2	CASSLDFRRTYGYTF
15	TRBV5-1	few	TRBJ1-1	CASTQIGHPNTEAFF
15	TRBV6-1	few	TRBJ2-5	CASRGARAGQETQYF
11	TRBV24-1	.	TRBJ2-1	CATSDGSGQFF
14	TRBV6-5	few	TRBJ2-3	CASSRGFSTDTQYF
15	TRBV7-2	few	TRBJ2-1	CASSSGPAGFNEQFF